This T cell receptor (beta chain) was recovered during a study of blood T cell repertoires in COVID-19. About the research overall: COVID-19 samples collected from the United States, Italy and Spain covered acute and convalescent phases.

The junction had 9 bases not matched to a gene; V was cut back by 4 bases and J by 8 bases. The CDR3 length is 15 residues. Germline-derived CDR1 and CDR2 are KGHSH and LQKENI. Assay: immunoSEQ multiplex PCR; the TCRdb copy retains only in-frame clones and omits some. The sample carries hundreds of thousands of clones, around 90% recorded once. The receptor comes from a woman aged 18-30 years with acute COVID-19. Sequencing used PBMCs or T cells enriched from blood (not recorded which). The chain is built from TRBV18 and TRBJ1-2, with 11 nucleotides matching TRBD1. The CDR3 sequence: CASSRGGQGAMGYTF. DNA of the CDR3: TGTGCCAGCTCACGCGGAGGACAGGGGGCTATGGGCTACACCTTC.